One sample yielded the 10 T cell receptor beta chains listed below, sequenced in a study of T cells in Graves' hyperthyroidism and ophthalmopathy. TCR beta CDR3 regions were amplified from RNA transcripts. HTBI primers were employed in a first-round RT-PCR of the TCR CDR3. One entry per CDR3 protein, called by TCRdb with MiXCR from the multiplex PCR reads. The table lists about 590,000 distinct CDR3 sequences, around 16% of them singletons. Sequencing was done on a sample of blood. These receptors were obtained from a young woman with Graves' hyperthyroidism.

Many counts were recorded for this clonotype. The chain couples TRBV6-1 to TRBJ1-1; the match to TRBD1 covers 7 bases. Germline V lookup: CDR1 MNHNS, CDR2 SASEGT. This CDR3 comprises 16 residues. V dropped 5 bases and J dropped 0; count of bases not matched to a gene: 9. CDR3 coding DNA: TGTGCCAGCAGTCTCGACAGGGTCCCTTTGAACACTGAAGCTTTCTTT. Encoded protein: CASSLDRVPLNTEAFF.

This clonotype was seen repeatedly, ten times or more. V usage is TRBV11-1 and J usage is TRBJ2-3; D might be TRBD1 or TRBD2, each matching 5 bases. CDR3 length: 14 amino acids. V dropped 5 bases and J dropped 2 bases, with 11 bases sitting between them. CDR1 and CDR2 (germline): SGHAT, FQDESV (reference sequence). CDR3 sequence reads: CASSTSGATDTQYF. CDR3 coding DNA: TGTGCCAGCAGCACTTCCGGGGCCACAGATACGCAGTATTTT.

This chain connects TRBV7-9 to TRBJ2-1; possible D gene TRBD2, 6 bases. The CDR3 is made up of 17 amino acids. Trimming removed 1 base from V and 2 bases from J, with 15 bases in between. Germline assignment: CDR1 SEHNR and CDR2 FQNEAQ (reference sequence). CDR3 in DNA: TGTGCCAGCAGCTTAGTATGGTGGGAGGTCACCTACAATGAGCAGTTCTTC. This sequence encodes CASSLVWWEVTYNEQFF.

The chain couples TRBV29-1 to TRBJ2-3; TRBD1 matches 10 bases. V trimming: 6 bases; J trimming: 2 bases; junction bases outside the gene matches: 2. Per the germline V gene, CDR1 is SQVTM and CDR2 is ANQGSEA. CDR3 size: 13 residues. The CDR3 sequence is CSVDRGATDTQYF. The CDR3, as DNA: TGCAGCGTGGACAGGGGGGCCACAGATACGCAGTATTTT.

This clonotype has ten or more counts. The chain employs TRBV11-1 and TRBJ2-2, with no clear D. This CDR3 is built from 16 residues. Germline V CDR1 and CDR2: SGHAT, FQDESV (reference sequence). V was cut by 6 bases and J by 0 bases, with 14 bases left in between. As DNA, the CDR3 is TGTGCCAGCAGGACCTCTTGGGAAACGAACACCGGGGAGCTGTTTTTT. This translates into CASRTSWETNTGELFF.

The gene calls are TRBV6-1 and TRBJ2-5; TRBD2 agrees at 10 bases. With 6 bases clipped from V and 1 base from J, the junction kept 2 bases outside the gene matches. There are 14 residues in the CDR3. Germline-derived CDR1 and CDR2 are MNHNS and SASEGT. The CDR3 loop is CASRSGGAQETQYF. CDR3 coding DNA: TGTGCCAGCAGAAGCGGGGGGGCCCAAGAGACCCAGTACTTC.

This clonotype was recorded many times. The rearrangement joins TRBV11-2 to TRBJ2-1; 11 nucleotides agree with TRBD1. Germline V gene data show CDR1 as SGHAT and CDR2 as FQNNGV. V dropped 5 bases and J dropped 5; count of bases not matched to a gene: 23. This CDR3 has 21 amino acids. CDR3 coding DNA: TGTGCCAGCAGCCAACTGAGACAGACGGGACAGGGGGAGTATTGGAACAATGAGCAGTTCTTC. The encoded protein is CASSQLRQTGQGEYWNNEQFF.

This clonotype came up many times. The rearrangement links TRBV19 to TRBJ2-1; 9 bases are a match to TRBD2. CDR1 and CDR2 (germline): LNHDA, SQIVND (reference sequence). The junction had 12 bases not matched to a gene; V was cut back by 4 bases and J by 8 bases. CDR3 length: 16 amino acids. This CDR3 reads CASSSGRAAQYHEQFF. The CDR3 nucleotides read TGTGCCAGTAGTAGCGGGAGGGCCGCTCAATACCATGAGCAGTTCTTC.

This clonotype occurred many times. The chain couples TRBV6-1 to TRBJ2-7; 11 nucleotides agree with TRBD2. The germline V gene encodes CDR1 MNHNS and CDR2 SASEGT. V trimming: 6 bases; J trimming: 0 bases; junction bases outside the gene matches: 7. The CDR3 runs to 16 residues. The DNA for the CDR3 is TGTGCCAGCAGGACTAGCGGGGACCCTAGCTCCTACGAGCAGTACTTC. It encodes CASRTSGDPSSYEQYF.

This clonotype was seen a handful of times. This chain joins TRBV19 and TRBJ2-7; D uncertain. This CDR3 spans 14 amino acids. Germline lookup yields CDR1 LNHDA and CDR2 SQIVND (reference sequence). Trimming removed 3 bases from V and 4 bases from J, with 13 bases in between. In DNA form, the CDR3 reads TGTGCCAGTAGTATTCGCAGCCAACGTTACGAGCAGTACTTC. Protein: CASSIRSQRYEQYF.